These 16 T cell receptor beta chains share one sample of origin, sequenced in a study of blood T cell repertoires in COVID-19. Clones were read by immunoSEQ multiplex PCR, and TCRdb kept only the in-frame ones, dropping some. Of about 400,000 clones in the sample, around nine tenths were seen once. The sequenced material came from PBMCs or T cells enriched from blood (not recorded which). These receptors originate from a woman under 40 who had recovered from COVID-19.

The J gene is TRBJ2-5, the V gene TRBV7-3; TRBD2 is a possible D gene (5 bases). Trimming stripped 1 base from V and 2 bases from J, with 14 bases between. The CDR3 contains 16 residues. Germline loops: CDR1 SGHTA, CDR2 FQGTGA. Written as DNA, the CDR3 is TGTGCCAGCAGCTTAAAGAGCGGAAGTACTCAAGAGACCCAGTACTTC. Protein sequence: CASSLKSGSTQETQYF.

This sequence joins TRBV5-6 and TRBJ2-2, with TRBD1 identical over 7 bases. The CDR3 length is 16 residues. V lost 0 bases to trimming and J lost 3 bases; unmatched junction nucleotides: 5. Germline lookup yields CDR1 SGHDT and CDR2 YYEEEE. CDR3 coding DNA: TGTGCCAGCAGCTTGGGGACAGGACTTTACACCGGGGAGCTGTTTTTT. Protein sequence: CASSLGTGLYTGELFF.

This sequence joins TRBV19 and TRBJ1-5; D is possibly TRBD1 (5 bases). The V and J ends lost 3 bases and 3 bases respectively, with 9 bases between them. CDR3 length: 14 residues. Germline V gene lookup returns CDR1 LNHDA and CDR2 SQIVND (reference sequence). The chain's CDR3 is CASSMGRDNQPQHF. CDR3 DNA: TGTGCCAGTAGTATGGGCAGGGACAATCAGCCCCAGCATTTT. Variable domain in full (rest from reference TRBV19 and TRBJ1-5): DGGITQSPKYLFRKEGQNVTLSCEQNLNHDAMYWYRQDPGQGLRLIYYSQIVNDFQKGDIAEGYSVSREKKESFPLTVTSAQKNPTAFYLCASSMGRDNQPQHFGDGTRLSIL.

The CDR3 DNA reads as TGTGCCAGCAGTTATCCCAGCGTGTCTAACTACGAGCAGTACTTC. This translates into CASSYPSVSNYEQYF. This sequence joins TRBV6-2 or TRBV6-3 and TRBJ2-7; D not resolved. Deletions cut 3 bases from V and 3 bases from J, with 15 bases between. The CDR3 contains 15 residues. Per the germline V gene, CDR1 is MNHEY and CDR2 is SVGEGT.

The chain couples TRBV29-1 to TRBJ1-5; D not certain. With 1 base removed from V and 1 base from J, the gap between germline ends came to 5 bases. The CDR3 sequence is 13 residues long. Germline CDR1 reads SQVTM; CDR2 reads ANQGSEA. The CDR3 spells CSVEVQSNQPQHF. For the CDR3, the DNA is TGCAGCGTTGAAGTCCAGAGCAATCAGCCCCAGCATTTT.

This clone was found once. The V call is TRBV30, the J call TRBJ1-4; tentatively, D is TRBD1 (6 bases). Germline V CDR1 and CDR2: GTSNPN, SVGIG (reference sequence). Trimming left V 1 base short and J 10 bases short, with 10 bases between. There are 12 residues in the CDR3. The DNA for the CDR3 is TGTGCCTGGAGTGGAGGGGGATCAAAACTGTTTTTT. Protein sequence: CAWSGGGSKLFF.

This clone was counted only a few times. The chain combines TRBV9 with TRBJ2-3, with D tentatively TRBD2 (7 bases). The CDR3 runs to 15 residues. Trimming removed 4 bases at V and 5 bases at J, with 17 bases between. CDR1 and CDR2 from the germline V gene are SGDLS and YYNGEE. The CDR3 DNA is TGTGCCAGCAGCCTTTCCCCGGGGGGCAGAGATACGCAGTATTTT. It translates to CASSLSPGGRDTQYF.

CDR3 coding DNA: TGTGCCAGCAGTGAACGGAATATAGGGGGAGGGCTCAGATACGAGCAGTACTTC. This sequence encodes CASSERNIGGGLRYEQYF. The gene calls are TRBV25-1 and TRBJ2-7, with D tentatively TRBD2 (7 bases). Germline V lookup: CDR1 MGHDK, CDR2 SYGVNS. The CDR3 contains 18 residues. V dropped 2 bases and J dropped 4 bases, with 24 bases sitting between them.

The chain carries TRBV30 and TRBJ1-1; D is possibly TRBD1 (5 bases). V lost 8 bases and J 10 bases, leaving 17 bases between the germline ends. The CDR3 is made up of 11 amino acids. Per the germline V gene, CDR1 is GTSNPN and CDR2 is SVGIG (reference sequence). CDR3 sequence: CAGGTAEVAFF. The CDR3 bases are TGTGCCGGCGGGACGGCGGAGGTAGCTTTCTTT.

This chain joins TRBV28 and TRBJ1-2, with D uncertain. The CDR3 runs to 14 residues. Deletions cut 3 bases from V and 8 bases from J, with 16 bases between. Germline values: CDR1 MDHEN, CDR2 SYDVKM. As DNA, the CDR3 is TGTGCCAGCAGTTTTTATCCAGCGGGCCTGGGCTACACCTTC. It codes for CASSFYPAGLGYTF.

Concerning this clone: This sample also contains other DNA sequences that code for the same CDR3. The chain couples TRBV5-4 to TRBJ2-7; D remains ambiguous. The ends were cut back, 0 bases at V and 0 bases at J, with 4 bases in the middle. CDR1 is SGHNT and CDR2 is YYREEE in the germline V gene (reference sequence). The CDR3 consists of 13 residues. As DNA, the CDR3 is TGTGCCAGCAGCTTGGATCGCTCCTACGAGCAGTACTTC. Translating it yields CASSLDRSYEQYF.

The chain joins TRBV5-1 to TRBJ2-2; D gene ambiguous. Germline-derived CDR1 and CDR2 are SGHRS and YFSETQ. This CDR3 region has 11 residues. V gave up 7 bases and J gave up 6 bases, with 7 bases separating them. CDR3 in DNA: TGCGCCAGCTCTCGTCCCGGGGAGCTGTTTTTT. As protein: CASSRPGELFF.

The J gene is TRBJ2-4, the V gene TRBV7-8; the match to TRBD1 covers 7 bases. Germline V gene sequence: CDR1 SGHVS, CDR2 FQNEAQ. J lost 7 bases, V lost 5 bases, and 14 bases had no gene match. The CDR3 is made up of 16 amino acids. The CDR3 loop is CASSPYAPGQMNIQYF. In DNA form, the CDR3 reads TGTGCCAGCAGCCCCTACGCGCCGGGACAGATGAACATTCAGTACTTC.

The DNA for the CDR3 is TGTGCCAGCAGTTTCGGGTTCAGACTAAACTACAATCTCTCTGGGGCCAACGTCCTGACTTTC. This codes for CASSFGFRLNYNLSGANVLTF. V is TRBV28 and J is TRBJ2-6; D perhaps matches TRBD2 (5 bases). This CDR3 comprises 21 residues. Germline V gene lookup returns CDR1 MDHEN and CDR2 SYDVKM. V lost 3 bases to trimming and J lost 0 bases, with 24 bases between them.

This chain links TRBV5-1 with TRBJ1-1; 7 bases are shared with TRBD1. CDR1 SGHRS and CDR2 YFSETQ come from the germline V gene. The CDR3 loop spans 14 amino acids. V lost 0 bases, J lost 5 bases, and 4 bases stayed unmatched. The CDR3, as DNA: TGCGCCAGCAGCTTGGATACAGGGGAAACTGAAGCTTTCTTT. Its protein is CASSLDTGETEAFF.

The chain uses TRBV7-9 and TRBJ2-5; 9 bases fit TRBD1. The ends lost 5 bases at V and 2 bases at J; junction bases unmatched: 9. Germline CDR1 SEHNR, CDR2 FQNEAQ (reference sequence). This CDR3 spans 16 amino acids. The CDR3 DNA follows: TGTGCCAGCAGCGAGTGGACAGGGGAGACGCAAGAGACCCAGTACTTC. Encoded protein: CASSEWTGETQETQYF.